This TCR beta chain was sequenced during a study of T cell responses to AZD1222 COVID-19 vaccine. Overall study results and limits: Clonal diversity was possibly underestimated, and the donors were mostly white British, with more females. Regions left unmutated in variants are reportedly the target of nearly half of spike-specific TCRs. Just a handful of people given AZD1222 tested seropositive at baseline.

Only in-frame clones appear in the TCRdb table, and some are missing; sequencing was by immunoSEQ multiplex PCR. The profile shows roughly 150,000 clones, 87% of them singletons. CDR1 is SGHTA and CDR2 is FQGTGA in the germline V gene. The CDR3 contains 14 residues. Trimming removed 5 bases from V and 1 base from J, with 12 bases in between. This clone occurred once. What it recognizes is unknown. This TCR was recovered from an adult who received the AZD1222 COVID-19 vaccine. The sequenced sample was peripheral blood, obtained 28 days after the second AZD1222 dose. This rearrangement joins TRBV7-3 to TRBJ2-7, with a tentative D call TRBD1 (6 bases). The CDR3 spells CASSPTGPSYEQYF. The CDR3, as DNA: TGTGCCAGCAGCCCAACAGGGCCGTCCTACGAGCAGTACTTC.